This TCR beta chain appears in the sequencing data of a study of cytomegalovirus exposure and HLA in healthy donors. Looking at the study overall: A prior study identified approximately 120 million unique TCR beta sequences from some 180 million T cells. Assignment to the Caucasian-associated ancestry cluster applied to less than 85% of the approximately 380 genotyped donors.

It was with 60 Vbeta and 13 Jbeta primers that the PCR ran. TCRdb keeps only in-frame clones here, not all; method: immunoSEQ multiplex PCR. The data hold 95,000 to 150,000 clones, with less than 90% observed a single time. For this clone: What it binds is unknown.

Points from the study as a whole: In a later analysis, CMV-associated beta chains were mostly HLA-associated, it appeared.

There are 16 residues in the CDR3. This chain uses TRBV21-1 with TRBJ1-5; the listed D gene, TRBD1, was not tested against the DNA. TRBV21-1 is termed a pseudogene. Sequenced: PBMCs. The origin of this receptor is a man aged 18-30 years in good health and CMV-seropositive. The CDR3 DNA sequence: TGTGCCAGCAGCAAAGTAGGGGACAGGGAGAGTCAGCCCCAGCATTTT. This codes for CASSKVGDRESQPQHF.